This T cell receptor (beta chain) was observed in a study of cytomegalovirus exposure and HLA in healthy donors (dated by TCRdb to the late 2010s). Some background on the complete study: According to a later analysis, the roughly 120 validation repertoires were produced on the same platform as the 680 or so repertoires of the first cohort. In addition to the first cohort of roughly 670 subjects, a separate validation cohort of approximately 130 different subjects was used. The study aimed to test whether cataloging public T cell receptors could reveal signatures of past pathogen exposure. To predict cytomegalovirus infection status, the study brought together high-throughput TCR immunosequencing, statistical association of individual TCRs with disease status, and machine learning. Summary of the overall study and its limitations: Three of the identified cytomegalovirus-associated TCR beta chains were confirmed in vitro to be specific for cytomegalovirus antigens. A later analysis had no HLA typing for the validation cohort, so co-occurrence there was scored across all 120 or so repertoires. Subsequent analysis determined that TCRs grouped into clusters in the first cohort also showed a tendency toward co-occurrence across the roughly 110 validation repertoires, and 85% to 95% of cluster scores exceeded 0. The classifier was reported to diagnose cytomegalovirus status with high specificity and sensitivity in both the original cohort and the validation cohort. It was suggested by the authors that the approach could potentially be generalized to other disease states and immunological phenotypes. While some public TCRs were present in many individuals, most TCR sequences turned up only very rarely across donors. In the study, approximately 150 TCR beta chains were listed as associated with cytomegalovirus.

The library was prepared using the immunoSEQ multiplex PCR assay. On the authors' methods: A statistical classification framework was built for diagnosing cytomegalovirus status from the catalog of TCR beta chain sequences. The immuneACCESS repertoire file appears here via TCRdb, limited to in-frame rearrangements. These files lack a portion of the clones; in checked studies, under half of the deficit traces to unresolved V genes, and the cause of the others is not known. The V and J calls and clone size are taken from that table; D and trimming were inferred from the DNA. Present in this sample are 150,000 to 180,000 clones, about 86% of which were seen just once. The ten largest clones capture 2% to 2.5% of the sample. The CDR3 starts with the cysteine, ends with the phenylalanine, and has 11 residues. Only CDR3 DNA remains: 33 bases, in frame from the first base. V and J lose 6 bases and 8 bases, and a span of 9 bases separates them. CDR1 and CDR2 (SGHTS, YDEGEE) derive from the germline V gene.

Regarding this clone: Its antigen is unknown. There are no base qualities to consult, and no much larger clone falls within one base.

The donors were included in the validation cohort of 120 subjects, a group kept apart from the roughly 680-subject first cohort. The sequence joins TRBV5-8 to TRBJ1-5, with the D segment identity uncertain. Specimen: PBMCs. This TCR came from a human donor in good health. The CDR3 reads as follows: CASTPGEPQHF. The bases are TGTGCCAGCACCCCTGGAGAGCCCCAGCATTTT.